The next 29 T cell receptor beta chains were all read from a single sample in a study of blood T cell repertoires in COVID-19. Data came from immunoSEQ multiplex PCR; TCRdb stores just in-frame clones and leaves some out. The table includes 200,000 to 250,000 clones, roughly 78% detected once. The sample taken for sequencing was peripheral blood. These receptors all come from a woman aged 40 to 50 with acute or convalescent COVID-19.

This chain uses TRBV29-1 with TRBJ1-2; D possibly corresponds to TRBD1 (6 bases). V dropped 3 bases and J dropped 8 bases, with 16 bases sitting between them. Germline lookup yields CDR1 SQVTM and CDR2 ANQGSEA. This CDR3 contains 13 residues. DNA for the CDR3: TGCAGCGTTGATAGTTTAGGGACAACGGGCTACACCTTC. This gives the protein CSVDSLGTTGYTF.

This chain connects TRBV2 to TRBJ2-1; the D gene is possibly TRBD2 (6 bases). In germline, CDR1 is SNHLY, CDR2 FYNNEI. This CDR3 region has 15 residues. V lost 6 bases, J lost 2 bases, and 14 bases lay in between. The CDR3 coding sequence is TGTGCCAGCAGGGTTCAGCGGGTAGCCTACAATGAGCAGTTCTTC. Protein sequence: CASRVQRVAYNEQFF.

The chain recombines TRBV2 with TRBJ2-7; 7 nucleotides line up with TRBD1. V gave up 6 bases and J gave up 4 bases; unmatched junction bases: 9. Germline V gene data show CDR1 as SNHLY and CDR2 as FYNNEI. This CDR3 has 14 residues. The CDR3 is CASRGRTGQYEQYF. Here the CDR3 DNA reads TGTGCCAGCAGGGGCCGGACAGGACAGTACGAGCAGTACTTC.

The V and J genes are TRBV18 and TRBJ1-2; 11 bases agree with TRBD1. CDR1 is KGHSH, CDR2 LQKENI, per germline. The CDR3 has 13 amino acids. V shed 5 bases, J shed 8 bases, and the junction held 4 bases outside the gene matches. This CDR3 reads CASSEGQGDGYTF. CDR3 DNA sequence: TGTGCCAGCTCAGAGGGACAGGGGGACGGCTACACCTTC.

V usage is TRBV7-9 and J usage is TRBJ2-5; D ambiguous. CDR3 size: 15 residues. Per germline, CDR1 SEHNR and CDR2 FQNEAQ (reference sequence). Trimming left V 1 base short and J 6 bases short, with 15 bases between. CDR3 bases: TGTGCCAGCAGCTTAGGAGTAGCTTTCCCACAGACCCAGTACTTC. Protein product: CASSLGVAFPQTQYF. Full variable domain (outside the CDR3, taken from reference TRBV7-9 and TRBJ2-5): DTGVSQNPRHKITKRGQNVTFRCDPISEHNRLYWYRQTLGQGPEFLTYFQNEAQLEKSRLLSDRFSAERPKGSFSTLEIQRTEQGDSAMYLCASSLGVAFPQTQYFGPGTRLLVL.

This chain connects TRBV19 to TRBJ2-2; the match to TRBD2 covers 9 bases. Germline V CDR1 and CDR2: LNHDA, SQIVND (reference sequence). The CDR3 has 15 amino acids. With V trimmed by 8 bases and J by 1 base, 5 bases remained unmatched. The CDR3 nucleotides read TGTGCCAGTTCCTCAGCGGGGGGGAACACCGGGGAGCTGTTTTTT. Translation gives CASSSAGGNTGELFF.

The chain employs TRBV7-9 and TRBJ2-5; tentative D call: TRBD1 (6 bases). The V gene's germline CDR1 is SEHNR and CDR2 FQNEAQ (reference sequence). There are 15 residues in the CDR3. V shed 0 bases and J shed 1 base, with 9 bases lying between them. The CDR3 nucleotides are TGTGCCAGCAGCTTAGCTACAGGGAGCCAAGAGACCCAGTACTTC. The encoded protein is CASSLATGSQETQYF.

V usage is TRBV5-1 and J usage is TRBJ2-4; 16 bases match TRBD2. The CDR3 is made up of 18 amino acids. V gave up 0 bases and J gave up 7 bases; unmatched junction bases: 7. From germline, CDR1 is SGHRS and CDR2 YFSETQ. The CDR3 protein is CASSLGTGTSGGANIQYF. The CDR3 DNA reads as TGCGCCAGCAGCTTGGGGACCGGGACTAGCGGGGGGGCGAACATTCAGTACTTC. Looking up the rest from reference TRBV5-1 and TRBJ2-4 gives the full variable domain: KAGVTQTPRYLIKTRGQQVTLSCSPISGHRSVSWYQQTPGQGLQFLFEYFSETQRNKGNFPGRFSGRQFSNSRSEMNVSTLELGDSALYLCASSLGTGTSGGANIQYFGAGTRLSVL.

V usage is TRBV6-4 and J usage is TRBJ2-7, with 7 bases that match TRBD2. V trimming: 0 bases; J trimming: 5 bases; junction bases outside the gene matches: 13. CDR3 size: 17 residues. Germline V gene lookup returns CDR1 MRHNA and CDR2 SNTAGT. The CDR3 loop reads CASSDSKRDYWSNEQYF. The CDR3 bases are TGTGCCAGCAGTGACTCGAAGAGGGACTACTGGTCGAACGAGCAGTACTTC.

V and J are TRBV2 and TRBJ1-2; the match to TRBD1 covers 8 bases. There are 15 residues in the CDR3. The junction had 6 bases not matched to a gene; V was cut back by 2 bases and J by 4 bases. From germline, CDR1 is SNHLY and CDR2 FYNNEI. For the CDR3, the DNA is TGTGCCAGCAGTGAAAGGGTGACAGGGGTCTATGGCTACACCTTC. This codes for CASSERVTGVYGYTF.

The CDR3 sequence is CATSDPWDGSGGNEQFF. CDR3 bases: TGTGCCACCAGTGACCCCTGGGATGGGTCAGGGGGCAATGAGCAGTTCTTC. The chain is built from TRBV24-1 and TRBJ2-1; 7 nucleotides agree with TRBD1. Unmatched junction bases numbered 14, after V lost 4 bases and J lost 6 bases. This CDR3 has 17 amino acids. The germline CDR1 and CDR2 sequences are KGHDR and SFDVKD.

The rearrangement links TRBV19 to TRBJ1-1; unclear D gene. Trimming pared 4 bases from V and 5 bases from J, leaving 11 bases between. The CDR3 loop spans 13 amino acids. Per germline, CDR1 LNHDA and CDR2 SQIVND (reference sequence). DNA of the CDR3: TGTGCCAGTAGTAGATTGGAGGATACTGAAGCTTTCTTT. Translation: CASSRLEDTEAFF.

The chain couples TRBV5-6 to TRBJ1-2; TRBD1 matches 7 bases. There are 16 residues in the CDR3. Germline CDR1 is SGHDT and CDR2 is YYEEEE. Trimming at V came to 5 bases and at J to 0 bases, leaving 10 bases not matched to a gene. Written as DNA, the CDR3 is TGTGCCAGCAGGAACAGGGGATCTGGAGCTAACTATGGCTACACCTTC. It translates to CASRNRGSGANYGYTF.

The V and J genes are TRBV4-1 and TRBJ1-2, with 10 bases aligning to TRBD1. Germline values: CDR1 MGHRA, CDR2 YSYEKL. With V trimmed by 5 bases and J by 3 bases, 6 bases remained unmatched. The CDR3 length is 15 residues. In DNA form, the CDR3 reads TGCGCCAGCAGCGCGACCGGGACAGGGGACTATGGCTACACCTTC. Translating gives CASSATGTGDYGYTF.

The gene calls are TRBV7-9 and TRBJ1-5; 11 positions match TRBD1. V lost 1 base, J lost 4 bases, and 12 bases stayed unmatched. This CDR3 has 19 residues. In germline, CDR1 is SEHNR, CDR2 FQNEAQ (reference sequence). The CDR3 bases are TGTGCCAGCAGCTTAGTTTCCAGGACAGGGGGCAATCGGAATCAGCCCCAGCATTTT. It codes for CASSLVSRTGGNRNQPQHF.

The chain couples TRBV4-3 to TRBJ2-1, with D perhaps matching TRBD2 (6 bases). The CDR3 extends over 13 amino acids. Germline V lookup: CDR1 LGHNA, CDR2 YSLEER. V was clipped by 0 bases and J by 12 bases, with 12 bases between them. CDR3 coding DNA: TGCGCCAGCAGCCAAGATCGGGCCGGGGGGCAGTTCTTC. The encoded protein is CASSQDRAGGQFF.

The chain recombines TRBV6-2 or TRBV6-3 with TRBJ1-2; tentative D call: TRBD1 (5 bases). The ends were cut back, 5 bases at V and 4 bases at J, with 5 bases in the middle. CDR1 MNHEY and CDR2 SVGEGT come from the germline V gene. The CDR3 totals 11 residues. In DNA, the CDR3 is TGTGCCAGCAGTGACAGCTATGGCTACACCTTC. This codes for CASSDSYGYTF.

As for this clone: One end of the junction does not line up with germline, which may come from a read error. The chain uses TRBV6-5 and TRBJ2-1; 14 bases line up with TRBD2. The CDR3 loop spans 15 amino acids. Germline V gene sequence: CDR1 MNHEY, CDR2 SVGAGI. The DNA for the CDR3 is TGCGCCACCCGGTGGGGACTAGCGGGGGTGAATGAGCAGTTCTTC. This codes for CATRWGLAGVNEQFF.

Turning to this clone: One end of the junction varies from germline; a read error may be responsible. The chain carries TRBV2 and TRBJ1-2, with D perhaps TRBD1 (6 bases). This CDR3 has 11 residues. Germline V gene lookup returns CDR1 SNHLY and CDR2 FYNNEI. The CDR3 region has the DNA TGTGCCAGCAGTGAAGGACAGGCCATACAGTTC. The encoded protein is CASSEGQAIQF.

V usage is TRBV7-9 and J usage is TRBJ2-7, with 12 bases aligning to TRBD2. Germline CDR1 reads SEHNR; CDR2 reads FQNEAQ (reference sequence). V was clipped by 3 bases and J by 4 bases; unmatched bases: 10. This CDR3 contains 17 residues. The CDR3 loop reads CASSFSTSGSYGYEQYF. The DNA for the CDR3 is TGTGCCAGCAGCTTCTCGACTAGCGGGAGTTATGGGTACGAGCAGTACTTC. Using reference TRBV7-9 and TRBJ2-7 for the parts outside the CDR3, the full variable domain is DTGVSQNPRHKITKRGQNVTFRCDPISEHNRLYWYRQTLGQGPEFLTYFQNEAQLEKSRLLSDRFSAERPKGSFSTLEIQRTEQGDSAMYLCASSFSTSGSYGYEQYFGPGTRLTVT.

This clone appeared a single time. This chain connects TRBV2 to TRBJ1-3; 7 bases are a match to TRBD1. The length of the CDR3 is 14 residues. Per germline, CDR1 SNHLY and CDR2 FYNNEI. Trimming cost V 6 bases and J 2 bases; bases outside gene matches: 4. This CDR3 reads CASRKTGTGNTIYF. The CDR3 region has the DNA TGTGCCAGCAGGAAGACAGGGACTGGAAACACCATATATTTT. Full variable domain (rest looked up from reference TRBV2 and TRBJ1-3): EPEVTQTPSHQVTQMGQEVILRCVPISNHLYFYWYRQILGQKVEFLVSFYNNEISEKSEIFDDQFSVERPDGSNFTLKIRSTKLEDSAMYFCASRKTGTGNTIYFGEGSWLTVV.

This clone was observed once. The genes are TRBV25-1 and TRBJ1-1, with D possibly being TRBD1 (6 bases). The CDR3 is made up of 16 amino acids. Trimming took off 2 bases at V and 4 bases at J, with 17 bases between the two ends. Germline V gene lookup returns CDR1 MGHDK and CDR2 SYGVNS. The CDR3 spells CASSETPLQGSTEAFF. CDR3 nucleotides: TGTGCCAGCAGTGAAACCCCCCTACAGGGAAGCACTGAAGCTTTCTTT. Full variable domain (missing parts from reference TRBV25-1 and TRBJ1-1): EADIYQTPRYLVIGTGKKITLECSQTMGHDKMYWYQQDPGMELHLIHYSYGVNSTEKGDLSSESTVSRIRTEHFPLTLESARPSHTSQYLCASSETPLQGSTEAFFGQGTRLTVV.

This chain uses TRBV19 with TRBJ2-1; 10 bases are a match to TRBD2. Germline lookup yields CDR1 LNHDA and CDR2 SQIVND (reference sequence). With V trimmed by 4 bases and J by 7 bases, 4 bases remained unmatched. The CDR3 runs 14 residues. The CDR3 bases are TGTGCCAGTAGTAGACTAGCGGGTCATAATGAGCAGTTCTTC. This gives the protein CASSRLAGHNEQFF.

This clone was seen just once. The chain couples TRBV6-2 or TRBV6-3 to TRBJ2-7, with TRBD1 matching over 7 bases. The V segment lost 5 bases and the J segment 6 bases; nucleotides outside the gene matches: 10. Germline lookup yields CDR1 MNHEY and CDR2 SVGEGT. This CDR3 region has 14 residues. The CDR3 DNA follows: TGTGCCAGCAGTACCTTCAGGGGGAAGGGCGAGCAGTACTTC. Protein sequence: CASSTFRGKGEQYF.

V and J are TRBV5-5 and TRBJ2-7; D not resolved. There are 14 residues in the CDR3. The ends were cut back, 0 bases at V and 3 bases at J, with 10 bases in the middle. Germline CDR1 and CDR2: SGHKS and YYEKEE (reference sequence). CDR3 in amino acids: CASSLGHLFYEQYF. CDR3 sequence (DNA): TGTGCCAGCAGCTTGGGACACCTCTTCTACGAGCAGTACTTC.

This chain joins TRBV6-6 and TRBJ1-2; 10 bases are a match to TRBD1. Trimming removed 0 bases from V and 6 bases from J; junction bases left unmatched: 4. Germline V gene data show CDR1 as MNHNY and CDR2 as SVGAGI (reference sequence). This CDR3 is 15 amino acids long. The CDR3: CASSYSSDRGHGYTF. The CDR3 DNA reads TGTGCCAGCAGTTACTCTTCCGACAGGGGGCATGGCTACACCTTC.

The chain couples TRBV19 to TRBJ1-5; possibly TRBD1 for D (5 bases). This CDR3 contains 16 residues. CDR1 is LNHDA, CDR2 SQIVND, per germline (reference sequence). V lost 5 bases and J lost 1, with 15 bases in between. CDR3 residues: CASSGRDSLSNQPQHF. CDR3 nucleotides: TGTGCCAGTAGTGGCAGAGACAGCCTAAGCAATCAGCCCCAGCATTTT.

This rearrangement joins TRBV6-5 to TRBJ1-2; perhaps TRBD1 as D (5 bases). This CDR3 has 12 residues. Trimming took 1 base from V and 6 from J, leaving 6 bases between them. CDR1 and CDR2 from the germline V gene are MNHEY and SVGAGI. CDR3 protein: CASSYLGDGYTF. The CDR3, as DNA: TGTGCCAGCAGTTACTTAGGGGATGGCTACACCTTC.

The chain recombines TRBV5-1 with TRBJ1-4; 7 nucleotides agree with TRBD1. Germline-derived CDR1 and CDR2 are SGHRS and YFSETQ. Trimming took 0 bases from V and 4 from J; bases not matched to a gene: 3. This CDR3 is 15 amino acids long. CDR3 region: CASSLEQGNNEKLFF. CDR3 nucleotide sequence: TGCGCCAGCAGCTTGGAACAGGGGAATAATGAAAAACTGTTTTTT. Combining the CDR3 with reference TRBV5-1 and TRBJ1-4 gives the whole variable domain KAGVTQTPRYLIKTRGQQVTLSCSPISGHRSVSWYQQTPGQGLQFLFEYFSETQRNKGNFPGRFSGRQFSNSRSEMNVSTLELGDSALYLCASSLEQGNNEKLFFGSGTQLSVL.